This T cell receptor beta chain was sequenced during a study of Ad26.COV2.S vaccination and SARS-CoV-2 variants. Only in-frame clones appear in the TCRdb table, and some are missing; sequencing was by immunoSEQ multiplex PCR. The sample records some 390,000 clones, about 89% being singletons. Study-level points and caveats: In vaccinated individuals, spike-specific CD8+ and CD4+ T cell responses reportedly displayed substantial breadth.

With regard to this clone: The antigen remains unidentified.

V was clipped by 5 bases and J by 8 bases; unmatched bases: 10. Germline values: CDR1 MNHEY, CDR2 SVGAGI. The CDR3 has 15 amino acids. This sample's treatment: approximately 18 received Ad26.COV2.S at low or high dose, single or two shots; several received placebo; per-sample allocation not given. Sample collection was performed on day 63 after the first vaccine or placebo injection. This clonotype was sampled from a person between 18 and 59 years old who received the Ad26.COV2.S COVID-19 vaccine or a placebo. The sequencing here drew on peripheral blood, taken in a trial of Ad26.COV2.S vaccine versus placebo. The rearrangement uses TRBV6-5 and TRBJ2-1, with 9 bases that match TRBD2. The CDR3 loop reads CASSHSAGGPHEQFF. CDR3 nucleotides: TGTGCCAGCAGTCATTCCGCGGGAGGGCCGCATGAGCAGTTCTTC.